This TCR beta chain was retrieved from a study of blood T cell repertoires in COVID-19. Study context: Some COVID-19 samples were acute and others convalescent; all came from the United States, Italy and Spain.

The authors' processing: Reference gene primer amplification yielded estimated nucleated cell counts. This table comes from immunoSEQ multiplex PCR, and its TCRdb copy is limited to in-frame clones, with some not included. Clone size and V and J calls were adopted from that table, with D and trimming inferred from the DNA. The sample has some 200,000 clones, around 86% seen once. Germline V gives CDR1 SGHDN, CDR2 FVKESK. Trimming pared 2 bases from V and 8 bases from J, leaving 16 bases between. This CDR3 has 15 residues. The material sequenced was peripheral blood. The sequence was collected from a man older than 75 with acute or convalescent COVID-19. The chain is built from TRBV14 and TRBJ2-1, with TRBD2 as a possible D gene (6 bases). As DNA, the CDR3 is TGTGCCAGCAGCCAAAGTGGTACTAGCCTCCATGAGCAGTTCTTC. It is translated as CASSQSGTSLHEQFF.